The entry that follows covers one TCR beta chain sequence. V lost 8 bases, J lost 7 bases, and 8 bases lay in between. Germline V gene sequence: CDR1 MNHNS, CDR2 SASEGT. CDR3 length: 10 amino acids. The sample is drawn from a study of CD8 T cells in Susac syndrome. RNA amounts of roughly 0.45 to 1 ug underwent reverse transcription with random hexamers. MiXCR, applied by TCRdb to the immunoSEQ multiplex PCR reads, yields one record per CDR3 protein. The table records 130,000 or so distinct CDR3 sequences, roughly 80% of them present only once. The rearrangement uses TRBV6-1 and TRBJ1-1; D is unclear. Sequenced sample: CD8+ T cells from PBMCs. This sequence originates from a human donor with multiple sclerosis. CDR3 sequence (DNA): TGTGCCAGCGAGTACGTTGAAGCTTTCTTT. It specifies CASEYVEAFF.